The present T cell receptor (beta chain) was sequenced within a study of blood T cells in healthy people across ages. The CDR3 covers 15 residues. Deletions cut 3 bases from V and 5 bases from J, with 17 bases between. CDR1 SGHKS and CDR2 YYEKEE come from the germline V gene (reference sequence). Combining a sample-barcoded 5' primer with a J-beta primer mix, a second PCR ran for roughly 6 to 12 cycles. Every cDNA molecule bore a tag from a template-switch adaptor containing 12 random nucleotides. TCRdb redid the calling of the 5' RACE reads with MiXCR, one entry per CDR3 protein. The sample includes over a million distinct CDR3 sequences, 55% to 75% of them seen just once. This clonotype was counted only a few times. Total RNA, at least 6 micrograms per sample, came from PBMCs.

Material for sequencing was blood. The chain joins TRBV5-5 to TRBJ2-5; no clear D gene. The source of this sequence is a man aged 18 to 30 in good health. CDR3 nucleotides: TGTGCCAGCAGCTCCGACGTGAACAATCGGGAGACCCAGTACTTC. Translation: CASSSDVNNRETQYF.